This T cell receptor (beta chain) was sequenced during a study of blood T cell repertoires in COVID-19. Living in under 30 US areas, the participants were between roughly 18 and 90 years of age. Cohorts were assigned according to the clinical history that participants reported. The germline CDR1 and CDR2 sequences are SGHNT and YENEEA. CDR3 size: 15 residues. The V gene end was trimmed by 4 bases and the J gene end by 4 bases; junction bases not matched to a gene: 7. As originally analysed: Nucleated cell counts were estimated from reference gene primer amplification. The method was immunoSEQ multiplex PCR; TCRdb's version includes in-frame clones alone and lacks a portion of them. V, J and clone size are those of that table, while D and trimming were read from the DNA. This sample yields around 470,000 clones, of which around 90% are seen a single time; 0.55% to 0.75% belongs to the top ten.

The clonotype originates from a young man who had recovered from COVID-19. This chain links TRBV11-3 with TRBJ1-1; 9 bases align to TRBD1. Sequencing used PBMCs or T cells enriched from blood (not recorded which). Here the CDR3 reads CASSSRTGESTEAFF. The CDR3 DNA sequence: TGTGCCAGCAGCTCTCGGACAGGGGAGTCCACTGAAGCTTTCTTT.